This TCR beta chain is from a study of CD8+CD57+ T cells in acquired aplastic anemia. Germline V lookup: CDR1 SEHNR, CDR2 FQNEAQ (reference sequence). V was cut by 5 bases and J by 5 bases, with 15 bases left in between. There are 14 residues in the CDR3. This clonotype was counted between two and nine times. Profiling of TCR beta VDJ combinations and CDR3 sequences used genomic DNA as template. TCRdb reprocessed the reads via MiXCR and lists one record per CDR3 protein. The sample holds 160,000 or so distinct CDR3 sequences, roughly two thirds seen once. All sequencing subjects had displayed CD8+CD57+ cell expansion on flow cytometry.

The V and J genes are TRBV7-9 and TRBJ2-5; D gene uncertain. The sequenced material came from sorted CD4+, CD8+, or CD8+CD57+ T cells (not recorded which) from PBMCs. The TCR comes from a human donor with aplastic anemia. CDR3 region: CASSPRATRETQYF. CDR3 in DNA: TGTGCCAGCAGCCCCCGGGCGACAAGGGAGACCCAGTACTTC.